Below, 30 T cell receptor beta chains from the same sample are listed, as sequenced in a study of blood T cell repertoires in COVID-19. Libraries were prepared by immunoSEQ multiplex PCR; TCRdb keeps only in-frame clonotypes and omits some of them. The sample shows 25,000 to 30,000 clones, around 72% of them seen only once. The sample was peripheral blood. These TCRs come from a boy younger than 10 with active or convalescent COVID-19.

This clone was recorded a few times. Other DNA sequences in this specimen translate into the identical CDR3. This chain joins TRBV24-1 and TRBJ2-3, with 10 positions matching TRBD1. This CDR3 contains 17 residues. CDR1 is KGHDR and CDR2 is SFDVKD in the germline V gene. J lost 3 bases, V lost 0 bases, and 5 bases had no gene match. CDR3: CATSDLQTGGLTDTQYF. As DNA, the CDR3 is TGTGCCACCAGTGATTTGCAGACAGGGGGCTTGACAGATACGCAGTATTTT.

This chain links TRBV21-1 with TRBJ1-5; the listed D gene, TRBD1, was not tested against the DNA. TRBV21-1 is a documented pseudogene. This CDR3 region has 20 residues. CDR3: CASSVRPSGQGCLCGQPQHF. The CDR3 nucleotides read TGTGCCAGCAGCGTTCGTCCTTCGGGACAGGGGTGTTTGTGTGGTCAGCCCCAGCATTTT.

The CDR3 DNA reads as TGTGCCAGCAGTTTAATGGGTCGGGGACAGGCAACCCCTGAAGCTTTCTTT. Its protein product is CASSLMGRGQATPEAFF. The chain links TRBV28 to TRBJ1-1; the match to TRBD1 covers 8 bases. The germline gives CDR1 MDHEN, CDR2 SYDVKM. V shed 2 bases and J 6 bases; nucleotides not matched to a gene: 14. This CDR3 contains 17 residues. The whole variable domain, filled in from reference TRBV28 and TRBJ1-1, reads DVKVTQSSRYLVKRTGEKVFLECVQDMDHENMFWYRQDPGLGLRLIYFSYDVKMKEKGDIPEGYSVSREKKERFSLILESASTNQTSMYLCASSLMGRGQATPEAFFGQGTRLTVV.

Only a few counts were recorded for this clone. This chain uses TRBV7-9 with TRBJ1-2; no reliable D call. Germline values: CDR1 SEHNR, CDR2 FQNEAQ (reference sequence). Trimming took off 5 bases at V and 0 bases at J, with 7 bases between the two ends. CDR3 length: 13 amino acids. CDR3 in DNA: TGTGCCAGCAGCCCGGGGTCTAACTATGGCTACACCTTC. It is translated as CASSPGSNYGYTF.

The chain has TRBV30 and TRBJ1-6, with 8 nucleotides matching TRBD1. The V gene's germline CDR1 is GTSNPN and CDR2 SVGIG (reference sequence). The CDR3 extends over 15 amino acids. V lost 5 bases to trimming and J lost 5 bases; unmatched junction nucleotides: 8. This CDR3 reads CAWGRMGQDNSPLHF. CDR3 nucleotide sequence: TGTGCCTGGGGCCGAATGGGACAGGATAATTCACCCCTCCACTTT.

The CDR3 sequence: CASSEGGTSGINEQFF. The CDR3 DNA reads as TGTGCCAGCAGCGAGGGGGGGACTAGCGGGATCAATGAGCAGTTCTTC. The chain recombines TRBV9 with TRBJ2-1, with TRBD2 identical over 13 bases. CDR1 and CDR2 from the germline V gene are SGDLS and YYNGEE. The CDR3 totals 16 residues. V was clipped by 3 bases and J by 6 bases; unmatched bases: 6. Full variable domain (remainder filled in from reference TRBV9 and TRBJ2-1): DSGVTQTPKHLITATGQRVTLRCSPRSGDLSVYWYQQSLDQGLQFLIQYYNGEERAKGNILERFSAQQFPDLHSELNLSSLELGDSALYFCASSEGGTSGINEQFFGPGTRLTVL.

V gene TRBV11-2 combines with J gene TRBJ1-1; the match to TRBD1 covers 10 bases. The CDR3 runs 14 residues. Per the germline V gene, CDR1 is SGHAT and CDR2 is FQNNGV. Trimming cost V 3 bases and J 6 bases; bases outside gene matches: 4. This chain's CDR3 is CASSLRQGAPEAFF. For the CDR3, the DNA is TGTGCCAGCAGCTTGAGACAGGGGGCGCCTGAAGCTTTCTTT.

The count of this clone is one. The sample carries other DNA sequences with the same CDR3. The V gene is TRBV7-7, the J gene TRBJ2-1; 7 bases align to TRBD1. Germline V CDR1 and CDR2: SSHAT, FNYEAQ (reference sequence). Trimming took 6 bases from V and 10 from J; bases not matched to a gene: 6. CDR3 length: 12 residues. The CDR3 nucleotides are TGTGCCAGCAGTTCAGGGGGTCGCGAGCAGTTCTTC. This codes for CASSSGGREQFF. Variable domain in full (rest from reference TRBV7-7 and TRBJ2-1): GAGVSQSPRYKVTKRGQDVTLRCDPISSHATLYWYQQALGQGPEFLTYFNYEAQPDKSGLPSDRFSAERPEGSISTLTIQRTEQRDSAMYRCASSSGGREQFFGPGTRLTVL.

In this sample, this clone turned up once. V usage is TRBV5-1 and J usage is TRBJ2-1, with D perhaps matching TRBD1 (6 bases). With 0 bases removed from V and 0 bases from J, the gap between germline ends came to 10 bases. The germline V gene has CDR1 SGHRS and CDR2 YFSETQ. The CDR3 consists of 16 residues. CDR3: CASSLAGQNSYNEQFF. CDR3 DNA sequence: TGCGCCAGCAGCTTGGCCGGACAGAACTCCTACAATGAGCAGTTCTTC.

CDR3 in DNA: TGTGCCAGCAGCCCTCGGTTGGGCAATCAGCCCCAGCATTTT. This sequence encodes CASSPRLGNQPQHF. This rearrangement joins TRBV28 to TRBJ1-5, with unresolved D. CDR1 is MDHEN and CDR2 is SYDVKM in the germline V gene. The CDR3 totals 14 residues. The V and J ends lost 6 bases and 2 bases respectively, with 11 bases between them.

This clone appeared a few times. The rearrangement uses TRBV7-2 and TRBJ2-5, with a possible D match to TRBD2 (5 bases). The CDR3 runs 14 residues. V shed 2 bases and J shed 5 bases, with 12 bases lying between them. The germline V gene has CDR1 SGHTA and CDR2 FQGNSA. CDR3 region: CASSLSGRGETQYF. The CDR3 region has the DNA TGTGCCAGCAGCTTATCGGGAAGAGGGGAGACCCAGTACTTC.

This rearrangement joins TRBV6-5 to TRBJ1-2; 9 bases align to TRBD1. With V trimmed by 6 bases and J by 4 bases, 6 bases remained unmatched. Germline V gives CDR1 MNHEY, CDR2 SVGAGI. This CDR3 spans 14 amino acids. The CDR3 sequence is CASSFRDRVYGYTF. As DNA, the CDR3 is TGTGCCAGCAGCTTCCGGGACAGGGTCTATGGCTACACCTTC.

The gene calls are TRBV5-4 and TRBJ2-7; 8 nucleotides align to TRBD1. After removal of 4 bases from V and 2 bases from J, the junction contained 8 bases not matched to a gene. This CDR3 has 15 residues. Per germline, CDR1 SGHNT and CDR2 YYREEE (reference sequence). The CDR3: CASSRGQGKPYEQYF. CDR3 sequence (DNA): TGTGCCAGCAGCCGAGGACAGGGTAAACCCTACGAGCAGTACTTC. Looking up the rest from reference TRBV5-4 and TRBJ2-7 gives the full variable domain: ETGVTQSPTHLIKTRGQQVTLRCSSQSGHNTVSWYQQALGQGPQFIFQYYREEENGRGNFPPRFSGLQFPNYSSELNVNALELDDSALYLCASSRGQGKPYEQYFGPGTRLTVT.

The chain carries TRBV28 and TRBJ2-7, with TRBD2 matching 9 bases. The CDR3 sequence is 16 residues long. Germline trimming cut 5 bases from V and 2 bases from J; bases unmatched to any gene: 10. Per the germline V gene, CDR1 is MDHEN and CDR2 is SYDVKM. In nucleotides, the CDR3 is TGTGCCAGCAGTGACGTGGTGGGCGGGAGGGCCTACGAGCAGTACTTC. It specifies CASSDVVGGRAYEQYF. The full variable domain, rest sourced from reference TRBV28 and TRBJ2-7, is DVKVTQSSRYLVKRTGEKVFLECVQDMDHENMFWYRQDPGLGLRLIYFSYDVKMKEKGDIPEGYSVSREKKERFSLILESASTNQTSMYLCASSDVVGGRAYEQYFGPGTRLTVT.

The V call is TRBV28, the J call TRBJ2-5, with a weak D call TRBD1 (5 bases). The CDR3 contains 16 residues. The ends were cut back, 5 bases at V and 5 bases at J, with 21 bases in the middle. The germline V gene has CDR1 MDHEN and CDR2 SYDVKM. CDR3 nucleotide sequence: TGTGCCAGCAGTCCCATCCCCGCAGGGTTGCGGGAGACCCAGTACTTC. It specifies CASSPIPAGLRETQYF.

This clone occurred a few times. The CDR3 loop is CAWSSKSVYGYTF. CDR3 nucleotides: TGTGCCTGGAGTTCAAAAAGCGTATATGGCTACACCTTC. The chain is built from TRBV30 and TRBJ1-2; D is ambiguous. Germline V gene sequence: CDR1 GTSNPN, CDR2 SVGIG (reference sequence). This CDR3 has 13 amino acids. V lost 2 bases and J lost 5, with 12 bases in between.

In this sample, this clone turned up a few times. This sequence joins TRBV18 and TRBJ2-3; 9 bases fit TRBD1. J was trimmed by 5 bases and V by 6 bases; bases with no gene match: 9. Germline loops: CDR1 KGHSH, CDR2 LQKENI. The CDR3 has 15 residues. CDR3 region: CASSVGTGIRDTQYF. The CDR3 DNA sequence: TGTGCCAGCTCCGTGGGGACAGGGATTCGAGATACGCAGTATTTT.

This sequence joins TRBV5-1 and TRBJ1-1, with a weak D call TRBD1 (6 bases). CDR1 is SGHRS and CDR2 is YFSETQ in the germline V gene. This CDR3 comprises 13 residues. Deletions cut 4 bases from V and 3 bases from J, with 10 bases between. The CDR3 region is CASSIGQYTEAFF. The DNA for the CDR3 is TGCGCCAGCAGCATAGGACAGTACACTGAAGCTTTCTTT.

V gene TRBV3-1 (or the pseudogene TRBV3-2) combines with J gene TRBJ1-4; 9 bases fit TRBD1. CDR1 LGHDT and CDR2 YNNKEL come from the germline V gene (reference sequence). V lost 5 bases, J lost 13 bases, and 5 bases stayed unmatched. The CDR3 runs 12 residues. The CDR3 region is CASSGDRELLFF. For the CDR3, the DNA is TGTGCCAGCAGCGGGGACAGGGAATTACTGTTTTTT.

This clone was recorded a few times. This sequence joins TRBV10-2 and TRBJ2-2; D uncertain. The germline V gene has CDR1 WSHSY and CDR2 SAAADI. The CDR3 has 12 residues. The V end lost 6 bases, the J end lost 3 bases, and 5 bases lay between the germline ends. The CDR3 loop reads CASSVYTGELFF. CDR3 nucleotide sequence: TGCGCCAGCAGCGTTTACACCGGGGAGCTGTTTTTT.

This clone was observed a few times. The chain couples TRBV27 to TRBJ2-3, with 7 bases matching TRBD2. With V trimmed by 4 bases and J by 3 bases, 13 bases remained unmatched. The CDR3 has 17 amino acids. Per germline, CDR1 MNHEY and CDR2 SMNVEV (reference sequence). CDR3 in amino acids: CASSSTGLGRKTDTQYF. The CDR3 DNA reads as TGTGCCAGCAGTTCTACCGGACTAGGGCGAAAAACAGATACGCAGTATTTT.

The chain is built from TRBV5-1 and TRBJ1-5, with 12 bases matching TRBD1. The CDR3 loop spans 15 amino acids. Germline V gives CDR1 SGHRS, CDR2 YFSETQ. The V gene end was trimmed by 2 bases and the J gene end by 8 bases; junction bases not matched to a gene: 5. CDR3: CASSLGTGGTEPQHF. The CDR3, as DNA: TGCGCCAGCAGCTTAGGGACAGGGGGCACGGAGCCCCAGCATTTT. The variable domain in full, completed from reference TRBV5-1 and TRBJ1-5, reads KAGVTQTPRYLIKTRGQQVTLSCSPISGHRSVSWYQQTPGQGLQFLFEYFSETQRNKGNFPGRFSGRQFSNSRSEMNVSTLELGDSALYLCASSLGTGGTEPQHFGDGTRLSIL.

The CDR3 region has the DNA TGTGCCAGCAGCCAAGATCTTACAGGGAAAGGCGAGCAGTACTTC. This codes for CASSQDLTGKGEQYF. The rearrangement links TRBV4-2 to TRBJ2-7; D may be TRBD1 (6 bases). The CDR3 totals 15 residues. Germline V gives CDR1 LGHNA, CDR2 YNFKEQ. Trimming shortened V by 0 bases and J by 6 bases, and 15 bases separated the two germline ends.

The chain joins TRBV5-1 to TRBJ1-3, with D uncertain. CDR1 and CDR2 from the germline V gene are SGHRS and YFSETQ. This CDR3 has 15 residues. The germline V and J ends were trimmed by 5 bases and 3 bases, with 15 bases remaining between them. This CDR3 reads CASSDPVAGGNTIYF. Written as DNA, the CDR3 is TGCGCCAGCAGTGATCCGGTGGCGGGTGGAAACACCATATATTTT.

The chain carries TRBV28 and TRBJ1-5; possibly TRBD1 for D (5 bases). V lost 2 bases and J 4 bases, leaving 9 bases between the germline ends. CDR3 length: 14 amino acids. The germline V gene encodes CDR1 MDHEN and CDR2 SYDVKM. The CDR3 DNA reads as TGTGCCAGCAGTTTACCGGGACTAAATCAGCCCCAGCATTTT. Translation gives CASSLPGLNQPQHF.

In its sample, this clone is medium-sized (0.01 to 0.1%). Other nucleotide sequences in the sample specify the same CDR3. The chain recombines TRBV5-1 with TRBJ1-1; weak D call: TRBD1 (6 bases). The CDR3 is 14 amino acids. The germline V and J ends were trimmed by 1 base and 1 base, with 8 bases remaining between them. Germline CDR1 is SGHRS and CDR2 is YFSETQ. CDR3 in DNA: TGCGCCAGCAGCTTGCGGGGGGCGAACACTGAAGCTTTCTTT. Amino acids: CASSLRGANTEAFF.

V usage is TRBV18 and J usage is TRBJ1-1, with D uncertain. The CDR3 totals 11 residues. The V gene lost 5 bases and the J gene lost 4 bases, with 5 bases spanning the gap. Germline V lookup: CDR1 KGHSH, CDR2 LQKENI. CDR3 bases: TGTGCCAGCTCATACAGCACTGAAGCTTTCTTT. Residues: CASSYSTEAFF.

The J gene is TRBJ2-7, the V gene TRBV10-3; tentative D call: TRBD1 (6 bases). The CDR3 runs to 12 residues. V lost 10 bases to trimming and J lost 5 bases, with 15 bases between them. Germline V lookup: CDR1 ENHRY, CDR2 SYGVKD. The CDR3 here is CATRPGADEQYF. The CDR3 DNA is TGTGCCACCAGGCCAGGGGCGGACGAGCAGTACTTC.

The rearrangement uses TRBV7-2 and TRBJ2-5, with D hard to call. The CDR3 extends over 13 amino acids. Trimming pared 1 base from V and 6 bases from J, leaving 9 bases between. The germline gives CDR1 SGHTA, CDR2 FQGNSA. The CDR3 DNA reads TGTGCCAGCAGCTTAGGTCCGGAGAAGACCCAGTACTTC. Translating gives CASSLGPEKTQYF.

The sample holds a few counts of this clone. In nucleotides, the CDR3 is TGTGCCATCAGCGTCAACGGAGCCTACGAGCAGTACTTC. Amino acid sequence: CAISVNGAYEQYF. V gene TRBV10-3 combines with J gene TRBJ2-7; D gene unclear. The CDR3 loop spans 13 amino acids. CDR1 and CDR2 (germline): ENHRY, SYGVKD. V lost 6 bases and J 2 bases, leaving 11 bases between the germline ends.